The 25 T cell receptor beta chains presented below share a single source sample, sequenced in a study of OX40 agonist ivuxolimab in advanced cancers. The assay was immunoSEQ multiplex PCR, and TCRdb's table has in-frame clones only and misses some. The sample lists fewer than 90,000 clones, about nine tenths occurring once. The input for sequencing was CD4+ or CD8+ T cells sorted from blood, taken in a trial of the OX40 agonist ivuxolimab. Every receptor here comes from an adult with an advanced solid tumor such as melanoma, head and neck, liver or kidney cancer.

This chain joins TRBV19 and TRBJ2-6, with D perhaps matching TRBD1 (6 bases). Looked up from germline, CDR1 is LNHDA and CDR2 is SQIVND (reference sequence). The V end was cut by 3 bases, the J end by 0 bases, with 12 bases between. CDR3 length: 17 amino acids. The CDR3 loop is CASSITQGNSGANVLTF. The DNA for the CDR3 is TGTGCCAGTAGTATCACGCAGGGGAACTCTGGGGCCAACGTCCTGACTTTC.

The V and J genes are TRBV10-2 and TRBJ2-3, with 8 bases identical to TRBD2. The V gene's germline CDR1 is WSHSY and CDR2 SAAADI. After removal of 6 bases from V and 5 bases from J, the junction contained 7 bases not matched to a gene. This CDR3 comprises 14 residues. The CDR3 sequence: CASRREGVGDTQYF. CDR3 nucleotides: TGCGCCAGCAGACGGGAGGGGGTGGGAGATACGCAGTATTTT.

The chain has TRBV11-3 and TRBJ2-2; 9 bases are a match to TRBD1. There are 15 residues in the CDR3. CDR1 is SGHNT, CDR2 YENEEA, per germline. Trimming removed 5 bases from V and 7 bases from J; junction bases left unmatched: 8. The CDR3: CASSTRTGVGGELFF. In DNA, the CDR3 is TGTGCCAGCAGCACCCGGACAGGGGTGGGCGGGGAGCTGTTTTTT.

In DNA, the CDR3 is TGTGCCAGCAGTTTATCTCCGAGAGGGGTCAATGAGCAGTTCTTC. Translated, it gives CASSLSPRGVNEQFF. The rearrangement joins TRBV27 to TRBJ2-1, with D possibly being TRBD1 or TRBD2 (5 bases each). Germline V gene data show CDR1 as MNHEY and CDR2 as SMNVEV (reference sequence). The CDR3 runs 15 residues. The V and J ends lost 0 bases and 6 bases respectively, with 12 bases between them.

DNA for the CDR3: TGTGCCAGCAGCTTAAAAGGCGTCGGAGAAAAACTGTTTTTT. Translation: CASSLKGVGEKLFF. The chain is built from TRBV7-9 and TRBJ1-4; D is unresolved. Germline CDR1 is SEHNR and CDR2 is FQNEAQ (reference sequence). The V end was cut by 2 bases, the J end by 8 bases, with 12 bases between. The CDR3 length is 14 residues.

The V gene is TRBV9, the J gene TRBJ2-3; 10 bases match TRBD1. CDR3 length equals 16 residues. Germline V gene sequence: CDR1 SGDLS, CDR2 YYNGEE. V shed 3 bases, J shed 5 bases, and the junction held 9 bases outside the gene matches. CDR3 residues: CASSDPRWTGGDTQYF. DNA for the CDR3: TGTGCCAGCAGCGACCCAAGGTGGACAGGGGGAGATACGCAGTATTTT.

As DNA, the CDR3 is TGTGCCAGCAGCGCCAGGGCCGCTACTGAAGCTTTCTTT. Its translation: CASSARAATEAFF. The chain links TRBV13 to TRBJ1-1; possible D gene TRBD1, 5 bases. This CDR3 contains 13 residues. Germline loops: CDR1 PRHDT, CDR2 FYEKMQ (reference sequence). Trimming cost V 5 bases and J 5 bases, with 12 bases left between them.

The V and J genes are TRBV11-3 and TRBJ2-1, with 9 positions matching TRBD2. The CDR3 has 15 residues. With V trimmed by 3 bases and J by 2 bases, 2 bases remained unmatched. CDR1 SGHNT and CDR2 YENEEA come from the germline V gene. CDR3 DNA: TGTGCCAGCAGCTTTGCGGGAGGGCCCTACAATGAGCAGTTCTTC. It codes for CASSFAGGPYNEQFF.

V and J are TRBV29-1 and TRBJ2-7, with a tentative D call TRBD1 (7 bases). The V and J ends lost 6 bases and 1 base respectively, with 19 bases between them. This CDR3 spans 15 amino acids. Germline V gene sequence: CDR1 SQVTM, CDR2 ANQGSEA. The CDR3 bases are TGCAGCGTCCCCAAGGAGGGGGCGGCATCCTACGAGCAGTACTTC. Its protein product is CSVPKEGAASYEQYF.

The rearrangement uses TRBV18 and TRBJ1-1; D ambiguous. Trimming pared 3 bases from V and 4 bases from J, leaving 12 bases between. The CDR3 has 14 amino acids. Germline CDR1 is KGHSH and CDR2 is LQKENI. The CDR3 nucleotides are TGTGCCAGCTCACCTACGGGAACACTCACTGAAGCTTTCTTT. This encodes CASSPTGTLTEAFF.

The chain employs TRBV5-4 and TRBJ2-5; no firm D call. The CDR3 sequence is 13 residues long. V lost 3 bases to trimming and J lost 2 bases, with 8 bases between them. Germline CDR1 SGHNT, CDR2 YYREEE (reference sequence). CDR3 in amino acids: CASSSLLQETQYF. The CDR3 nucleotides read TGTGCCAGCAGCTCCCTTCTTCAAGAGACCCAGTACTTC. Using reference TRBV5-4 and TRBJ2-5 for the parts outside the CDR3, the full variable domain is ETGVTQSPTHLIKTRGQQVTLRCSSQSGHNTVSWYQQALGQGPQFIFQYYREEENGRGNFPPRFSGLQFPNYSSELNVNALELDDSALYLCASSSLLQETQYFGPGTRLLVL.

The V call is TRBV5-8, the J call TRBJ2-1; 9 bases are shared with TRBD1. CDR3 length: 16 residues. Germline trimming cut 3 bases from V and 0 bases from J; bases unmatched to any gene: 4. Germline V gene lookup returns CDR1 SGHTS and CDR2 YDEGEE. The CDR3 here is CASSSGTGSSYNEQFF. In DNA, the CDR3 is TGTGCCAGCAGCTCTGGGACAGGGAGCTCCTACAATGAGCAGTTCTTC.

The rearrangement links TRBV7-2 to TRBJ2-7, with 9 bases that match TRBD1. Germline loops: CDR1 SGHTA, CDR2 FQGNSA. V shed 5 bases and J 2 bases; nucleotides not matched to a gene: 13. The CDR3 runs to 17 residues. CDR3 in DNA: TGTGCCAGCAGCGCCCGAGGGTCCCGGACAGGGGCCTACGAGCAGTACTTC. Protein sequence: CASSARGSRTGAYEQYF.

This clone has only a few counts. The gene calls are TRBV30 and TRBJ1-5; the D is unclear. V was shortened by 1 base and J by 1 base, with 2 bases between the two germline ends. This CDR3 contains 12 residues. Germline V gene lookup returns CDR1 GTSNPN and CDR2 SVGIG (reference sequence). The chain's CDR3 is CAWSGSNQPQHF. DNA for the CDR3: TGTGCCTGGAGTGGGAGCAATCAGCCCCAGCATTTT.

This clone was found a few times. V is TRBV9 and J is TRBJ2-2; D is possibly TRBD2 (6 bases). Germline CDR1 and CDR2: SGDLS and YYNGEE. Trimming removed 3 bases at V and 7 bases at J, with 13 bases between. This CDR3 region has 14 residues. The chain's CDR3 is CASSARRGSGELFF. CDR3 bases: TGTGCCAGCAGCGCGAGGAGGGGAAGCGGGGAGCTGTTTTTT.

The CDR3 spells CASRERGNSYEQYF. CDR3 nucleotide sequence: TGTGCCAGCAGGGAGAGGGGCAATTCCTACGAGCAGTACTTC. The genes are TRBV6-1 and TRBJ2-7, with D perhaps TRBD1 or TRBD2 (5 bases each). The CDR3 covers 14 residues. V lost 6 bases and J 1 base, leaving 13 bases between the germline ends. Germline CDR1 is MNHNS and CDR2 is SASEGT.

This clone was detected only once. The chain couples TRBV7-2 to TRBJ1-2; 7 nucleotides line up with TRBD1. Looked up from germline, CDR1 is SGHTA and CDR2 is FQGNSA. The CDR3 extends over 16 amino acids. The J segment lost 4 bases and the V segment lost 5 bases, leaving 13 bases of the junction unmatched. In DNA form, the CDR3 reads TGTGCCAGCAGCGCCCACGCGACAGGGAACGGCTATGGCTACACCTTC. Residues: CASSAHATGNGYGYTF.

The genes are TRBV5-4 and TRBJ2-1; 7 positions agree with TRBD2. The V and J ends lost 4 bases and 5 bases, in that order; junction bases with no gene match: 9. The CDR3 length is 15 residues. The germline V gene has CDR1 SGHNT and CDR2 YYREEE (reference sequence). CDR3 protein: CASSPRGRVNNEQFF. The CDR3 coding sequence is TGTGCCAGCAGCCCTCGGGGGAGGGTGAACAATGAGCAGTTCTTC.

The genes are TRBV5-5 and TRBJ2-1; TRBD2 agrees at 14 bases. The CDR3 has 15 residues. Germline CDR1 and CDR2: SGHKS and YYEKEE (reference sequence). The junction had 6 bases not matched to a gene; V was cut back by 4 bases and J by 9 bases. The CDR3 region has the DNA TGTGCCAGCAGCCCCGGGACTAGCGGGAGTAGTGAGCAGTTCTTC. Its protein product is CASSPGTSGSSEQFF.

The V gene is TRBV18, the J gene TRBJ1-1, with D uncertain. The CDR3 consists of 15 residues. Per the germline V gene, CDR1 is KGHSH and CDR2 is LQKENI. V was pared by 1 base and J by 1 base, with 10 bases between. The CDR3 loop is CASSPRWEGNTEAFF. CDR3 coding DNA: TGTGCCAGCTCACCACGGTGGGAGGGGAACACTGAAGCTTTCTTT.

The chain is built from TRBV27 and TRBJ1-2; D might be TRBD1 (6 bases). CDR3 length: 16 amino acids. Trimming pared 5 bases from V and 2 bases from J, leaving 18 bases between. In germline, CDR1 is MNHEY, CDR2 SMNVEV (reference sequence). CDR3 in amino acids: CASSPRRQTGNYGYTF. CDR3 in DNA: TGTGCCAGCAGTCCCCGTCGACAGACAGGCAACTATGGCTACACCTTC.

The chain carries TRBV7-2 and TRBJ1-1; D is unclear. Looked up from germline, CDR1 is SGHTA and CDR2 is FQGNSA. The CDR3 is 13 amino acids. V lost 8 bases, J lost 4 bases, and 14 bases lay in between. CDR3 region: CASRNGPATEAFF. CDR3 DNA: TGTGCCAGCCGGAACGGGCCGGCCACTGAAGCTTTCTTT.

About this clone itself: The same CDR3 also results from other DNA sequences found in this sample. The rearrangement uses TRBV19 and TRBJ1-3; D remains unclear. CDR3 length equals 15 residues. Trimming stripped 1 base from V and 0 bases from J, with 7 bases between. Germline V gene data show CDR1 as LNHDA and CDR2 as SQIVND (reference sequence). This CDR3 is CASSIGGSSGNTIYF. The CDR3, as DNA: TGTGCCAGTAGTATAGGTGGATCCTCTGGAAACACCATATATTTT.

The chain is built from TRBV6-5 and TRBJ1-1; possibly TRBD1 for D (5 bases). V lost 6 bases to trimming and J lost 0 bases, with 11 bases between them. The CDR3 has 14 residues. From germline, CDR1 is MNHEY and CDR2 SVGAGI. The CDR3 DNA is TGTGCCAGCAGAAGGCAGGGCATGAACACTGAAGCTTTCTTT. Its protein is CASRRQGMNTEAFF.

The V call is TRBV6-1, the J call TRBJ1-2; D is uncertain. Trimming removed 2 bases from V and 11 bases from J, with 6 bases in between. The germline V gene encodes CDR1 MNHNS and CDR2 SASEGT. The CDR3 totals 10 residues. CDR3 in DNA: TGTGCCAGCAGTGAAATTGAGTACACCTTC. Translation: CASSEIEYTF.